This is a list of T cell receptor beta chains from one sample in a study of T cells in narcolepsy. Profiled with immunoSEQ multiplex PCR; TCRdb holds only in-frame clones, not every one. Here the sample spans fewer than 40,000 clones, less than 85% being singletons. Sequenced material: CD45RA- memory CD4+ T cells from PBMCs. These receptor sequences come from a human donor with narcolepsy. The CDR3 runs from the conserved cysteine through the conserved F or W. A D gene is named only where the DNA matches it firmly. The size entry is marked missing in some rows and otherwise reads once, few, many or a size class.

TGTGCCCTAAAGGGACAGGGGGCAGATACGCAGTATTTT	CALKGQGADTQYF	TRBD1	TRBV10-3	TRBJ2-3	NA
TGTGCCAGCAGCGTAGTGGCGGAGATAGGTGGAACTAATGAAAAACTGTTTTTT	CASSVVAEIGGTNEKLFF	NA	TRBV9	TRBJ1-4	once
TGTGCCAGCAGCTTAGGTGGCGGGGGAGGGCACGAGCAGTACTTC	CASSLGGGGGHEQYF	TRBD2	TRBV7-6	TRBJ2-7	NA
TGTGCCAGCAGTGATGCACACTCTGGAAACACCATATATTTT	CASSDAHSGNTIYF	NA	TRBV2	TRBJ1-3	few
TGTGCCAGCAGTTCTTCAGTGAACACTGAAGCTTTCTTT	CASSSSVNTEAFF	NA	TRBV6-1	TRBJ1-1	NA
TGTGCCTGGAGTAAAGAGGGAGATCAGCCCCAGCATTTT	CAWSKEGDQPQHF	NA	TRBV30	TRBJ1-5	NA
TGTGCCAGCAGTGAAGCTCAGGCAAGGGCTTTGGGAGAGCAGTTCTTC	CASSEAQARALGEQFF	NA	TRBV6-1	TRBJ2-1	NA
TGTGCCAGCTCACCACAACAGGGCCTGGGGAATGAAAAACTGTTTTTT	CASSPQQGLGNEKLFF	NA	TRBV18	TRBJ1-4	once
TGTGCCAGCAGCTTGTACTTAGGGGGCGATGAGCAGTTCTTC	CASSLYLGGDEQFF	TRBD1	TRBV5-4	TRBJ2-1	once
TGTGCCAGCAGCCAAGAGCTCATGAACACTGAAGCTTTCTTT	CASSQELMNTEAFF	NA	TRBV7-2	TRBJ1-1	NA